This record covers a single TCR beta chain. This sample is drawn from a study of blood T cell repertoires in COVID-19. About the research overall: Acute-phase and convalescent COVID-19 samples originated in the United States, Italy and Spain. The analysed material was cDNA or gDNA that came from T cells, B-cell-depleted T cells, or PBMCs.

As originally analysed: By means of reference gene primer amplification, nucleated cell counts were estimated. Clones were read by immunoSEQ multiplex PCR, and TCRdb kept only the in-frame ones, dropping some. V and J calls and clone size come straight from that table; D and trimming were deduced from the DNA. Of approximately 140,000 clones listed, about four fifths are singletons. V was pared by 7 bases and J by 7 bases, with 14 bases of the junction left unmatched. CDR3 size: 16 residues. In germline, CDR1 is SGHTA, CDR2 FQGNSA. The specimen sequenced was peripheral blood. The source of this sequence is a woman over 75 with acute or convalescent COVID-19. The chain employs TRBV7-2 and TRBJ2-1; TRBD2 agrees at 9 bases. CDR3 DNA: TGTGCCAGCAAACAAGGGGGGCTAGCGGGATGGAATGAGCAGTTCTTC. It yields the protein CASKQGGLAGWNEQFF. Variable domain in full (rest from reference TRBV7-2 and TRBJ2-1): GAGVSQSPSNKVTEKGKDVELRCDPISGHTALYWYRQSLGQGLEFLIYFQGNSAPDKSGLPSDRFSAERTGGSVSTLTIQRTQQEDSAVYLCASKQGGLAGWNEQFFGPGTRLTVL.